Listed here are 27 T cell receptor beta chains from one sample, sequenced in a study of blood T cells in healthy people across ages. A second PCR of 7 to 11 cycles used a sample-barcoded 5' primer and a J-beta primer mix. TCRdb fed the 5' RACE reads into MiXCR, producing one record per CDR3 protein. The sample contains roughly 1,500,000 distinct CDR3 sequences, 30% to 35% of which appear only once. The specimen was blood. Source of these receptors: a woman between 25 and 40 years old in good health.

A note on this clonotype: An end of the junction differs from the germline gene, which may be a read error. The DNA of the CDR3 is TGTGCCAGCAACCAAGTCGGAGGAGAGACCCAGTACTTC. This translates into CASNQVGGETQYF. The chain couples TRBV4-2 to TRBJ2-5; the D gene is possibly TRBD2 (5 bases). Germline loops: CDR1 LGHNA, CDR2 YNFKEQ. The CDR3 is 13 amino acids.

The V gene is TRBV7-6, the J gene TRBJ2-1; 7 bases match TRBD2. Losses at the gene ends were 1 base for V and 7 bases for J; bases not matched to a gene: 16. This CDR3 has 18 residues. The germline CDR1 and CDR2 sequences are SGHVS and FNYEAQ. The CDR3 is CASSLVGVGGSHMNEQFF. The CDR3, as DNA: TGTGCCAGCAGCTTAGTAGGGGTGGGCGGGAGTCACATGAATGAGCAGTTCTTC. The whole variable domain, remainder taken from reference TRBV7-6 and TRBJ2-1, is GAGVSQSPRYKVTKRGQDVALRCDPISGHVSLYWYRQALGQGPEFLTYFNYEAQQDKSGLPNDRFSAERPEGSISTLTIQRTEQRDSAMYRCASSLVGVGGSHMNEQFFGPGTRLTVL.

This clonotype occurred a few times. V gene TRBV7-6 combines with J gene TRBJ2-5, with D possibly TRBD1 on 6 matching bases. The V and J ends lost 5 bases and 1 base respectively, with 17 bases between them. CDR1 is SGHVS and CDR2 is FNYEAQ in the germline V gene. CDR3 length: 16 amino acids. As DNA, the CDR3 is TGTGCCAGCAGCCTGCGCTCCCCCAGGGGCCAAGAGACCCAGTACTTC. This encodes CASSLRSPRGQETQYF.

The CDR3 is CSANSRLAGDQTQYF. For the CDR3, the DNA is TGCAGTGCTAACTCAAGACTAGCGGGGGATCAGACCCAGTACTTC. This sequence joins TRBV20-1 and TRBJ2-5, with TRBD2 identical over 12 bases. CDR3 length: 15 residues. Per the germline V gene, CDR1 is DFQATT and CDR2 is SNEGSKA (reference sequence). The V segment lost 4 bases and the J segment 6 bases; nucleotides outside the gene matches: 9.

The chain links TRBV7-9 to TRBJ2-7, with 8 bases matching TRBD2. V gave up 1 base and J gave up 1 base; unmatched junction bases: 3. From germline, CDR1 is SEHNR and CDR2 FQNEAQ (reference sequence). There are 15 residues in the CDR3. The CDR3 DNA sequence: TGTGCCAGCAGCTTAGGCGGGGGGTATTCCTACGAGCAGTACTTC. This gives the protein CASSLGGGYSYEQYF.

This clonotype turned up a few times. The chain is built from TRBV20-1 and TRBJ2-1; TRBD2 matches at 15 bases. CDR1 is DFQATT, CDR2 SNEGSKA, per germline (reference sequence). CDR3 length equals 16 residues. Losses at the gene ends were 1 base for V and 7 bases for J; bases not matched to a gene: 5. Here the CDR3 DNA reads TGCAGTGCTAGAGGGACTAGCGGGGGGGCCGTGAATGAGCAGTTCTTC. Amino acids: CSARGTSGGAVNEQFF.

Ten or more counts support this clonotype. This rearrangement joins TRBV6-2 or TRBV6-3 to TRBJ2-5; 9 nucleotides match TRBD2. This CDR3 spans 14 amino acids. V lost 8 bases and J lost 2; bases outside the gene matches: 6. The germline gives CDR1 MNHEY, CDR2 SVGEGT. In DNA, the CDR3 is TGTGCCAGCCGAAGCGGGGGGCTTCAAGAGACCCAGTACTTC. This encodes CASRSGGLQETQYF.

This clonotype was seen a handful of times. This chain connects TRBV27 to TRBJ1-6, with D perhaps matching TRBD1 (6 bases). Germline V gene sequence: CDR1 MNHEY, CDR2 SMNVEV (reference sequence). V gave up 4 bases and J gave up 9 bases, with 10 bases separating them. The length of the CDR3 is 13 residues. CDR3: CASSSQGGSPLHF. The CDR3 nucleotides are TGTGCCAGCAGTTCACAGGGAGGTTCACCCCTCCACTTT.

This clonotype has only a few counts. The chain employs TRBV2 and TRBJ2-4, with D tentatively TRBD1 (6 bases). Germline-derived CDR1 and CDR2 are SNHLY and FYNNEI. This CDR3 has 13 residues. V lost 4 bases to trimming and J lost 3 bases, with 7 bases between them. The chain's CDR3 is CASSVDSKNIQYF. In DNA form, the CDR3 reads TGTGCCAGCAGTGTGGACAGCAAAAACATTCAGTACTTC.

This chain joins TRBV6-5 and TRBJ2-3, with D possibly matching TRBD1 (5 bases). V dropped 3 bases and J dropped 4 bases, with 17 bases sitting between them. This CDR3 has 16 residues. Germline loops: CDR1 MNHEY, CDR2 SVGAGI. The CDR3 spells CASSYYGADGADTQYF. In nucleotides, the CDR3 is TGTGCCAGCAGTTATTATGGGGCCGACGGCGCAGATACGCAGTATTTT.

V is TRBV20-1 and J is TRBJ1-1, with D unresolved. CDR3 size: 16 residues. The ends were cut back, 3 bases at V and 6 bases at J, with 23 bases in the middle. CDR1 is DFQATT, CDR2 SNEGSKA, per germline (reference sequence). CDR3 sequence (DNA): TGCAGTGCTAGTCCTCGGGGAGGTAAGATCAAGTCTGAAGCTTTCTTT. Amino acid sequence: CSASPRGGKIKSEAFF.

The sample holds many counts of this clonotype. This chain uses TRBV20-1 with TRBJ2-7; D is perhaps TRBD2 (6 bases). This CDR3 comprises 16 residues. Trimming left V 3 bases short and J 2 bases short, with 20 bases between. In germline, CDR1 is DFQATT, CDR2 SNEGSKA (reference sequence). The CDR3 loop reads CSARAPSGLETYEQYF. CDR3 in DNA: TGCAGTGCTAGGGCTCCCAGCGGGTTAGAGACCTACGAGCAGTACTTC.

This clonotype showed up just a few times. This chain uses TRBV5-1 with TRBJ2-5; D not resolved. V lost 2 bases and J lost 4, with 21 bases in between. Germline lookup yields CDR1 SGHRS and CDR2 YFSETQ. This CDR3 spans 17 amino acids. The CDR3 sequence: CASSFSGNIGLTETQYF. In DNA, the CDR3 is TGCGCCAGCAGCTTCTCCGGCAATATTGGGCTAACAGAGACCCAGTACTTC.

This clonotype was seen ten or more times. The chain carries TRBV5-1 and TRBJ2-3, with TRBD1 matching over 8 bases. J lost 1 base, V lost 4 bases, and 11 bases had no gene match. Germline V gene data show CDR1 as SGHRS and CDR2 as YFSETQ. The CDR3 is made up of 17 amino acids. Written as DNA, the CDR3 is TGCGCCAGCAGCCTGCGGGCAGGACAGGGAGGCACAGATACGCAGTATTTT. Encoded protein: CASSLRAGQGGTDTQYF. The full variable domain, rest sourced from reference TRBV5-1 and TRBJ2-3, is KAGVTQTPRYLIKTRGQQVTLSCSPISGHRSVSWYQQTPGQGLQFLFEYFSETQRNKGNFPGRFSGRQFSNSRSEMNVSTLELGDSALYLCASSLRAGQGGTDTQYFGPGTRLTVL.

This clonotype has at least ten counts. CDR3 DNA sequence: TGCGCCAGCAGCCAACGGGCGGGAACCCAAGAGACCCAGTACTTC. It codes for CASSQRAGTQETQYF. V usage is TRBV4-1 and J usage is TRBJ2-5; tentative D call: TRBD2 (6 bases). The germline V gene has CDR1 MGHRA and CDR2 YSYEKL. The CDR3 spans 15 residues. V was pared by 2 bases and J by 1 base, with 11 bases between.

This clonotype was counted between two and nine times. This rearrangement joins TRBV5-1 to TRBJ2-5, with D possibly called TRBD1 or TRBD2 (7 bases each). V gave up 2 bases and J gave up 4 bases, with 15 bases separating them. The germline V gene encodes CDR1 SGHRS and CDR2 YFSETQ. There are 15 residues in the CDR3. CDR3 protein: CASSFHSRGGETQYF. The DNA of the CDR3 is TGCGCCAGCAGCTTCCACAGCAGGGGGGGAGAGACCCAGTACTTC.

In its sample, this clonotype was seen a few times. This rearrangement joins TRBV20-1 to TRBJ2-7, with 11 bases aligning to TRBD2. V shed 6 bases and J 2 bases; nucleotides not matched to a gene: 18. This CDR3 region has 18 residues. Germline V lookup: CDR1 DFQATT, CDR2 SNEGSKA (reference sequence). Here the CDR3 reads CSARPKQQLAGVPYEQYF. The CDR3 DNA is TGCAGTGCACGTCCGAAGCAGCAACTAGCGGGGGTCCCCTACGAGCAGTACTTC.

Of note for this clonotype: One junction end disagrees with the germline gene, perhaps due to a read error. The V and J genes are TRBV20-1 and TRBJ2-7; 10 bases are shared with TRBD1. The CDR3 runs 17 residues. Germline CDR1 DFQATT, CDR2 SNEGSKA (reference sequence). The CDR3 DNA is TGCAGTGCTACCGGGACAGGGGTCCCCGTTGGGCCTTACGCGCAGTACTTC. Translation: CSATGTGVPVGPYAQYF.

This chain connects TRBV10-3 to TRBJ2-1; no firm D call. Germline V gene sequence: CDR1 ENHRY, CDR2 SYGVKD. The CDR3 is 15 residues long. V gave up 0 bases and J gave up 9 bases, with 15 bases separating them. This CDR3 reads CAISESAAPGREQFF. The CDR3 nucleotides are TGTGCCATCAGTGAGTCTGCGGCCCCCGGGCGTGAGCAGTTCTTC.

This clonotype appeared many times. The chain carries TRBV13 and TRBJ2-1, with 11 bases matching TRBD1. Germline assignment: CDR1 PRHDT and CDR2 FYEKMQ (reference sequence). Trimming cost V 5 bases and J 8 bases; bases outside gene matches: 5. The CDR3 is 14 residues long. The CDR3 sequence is CASSPGTGGDEQFF. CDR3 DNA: TGTGCCAGCAGCCCCGGGACAGGGGGGGATGAGCAGTTCTTC.

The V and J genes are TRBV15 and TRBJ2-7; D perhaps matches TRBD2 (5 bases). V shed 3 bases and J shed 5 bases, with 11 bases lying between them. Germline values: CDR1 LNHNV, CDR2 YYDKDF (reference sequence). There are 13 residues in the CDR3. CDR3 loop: CATSRPPGDEQYF. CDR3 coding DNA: TGTGCCACCAGCAGGCCCCCCGGGGACGAGCAGTACTTC. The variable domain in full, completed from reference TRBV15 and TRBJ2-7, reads DAMVIQNPRYQVTQFGKPVTLSCSQTLNHNVMYWYQQKSSQAPKLLFHYYDKDFNNEADTPDNFQSRRPNTSFCFLDIRSPGLGDTAMYLCATSRPPGDEQYFGPGTRLTVT.

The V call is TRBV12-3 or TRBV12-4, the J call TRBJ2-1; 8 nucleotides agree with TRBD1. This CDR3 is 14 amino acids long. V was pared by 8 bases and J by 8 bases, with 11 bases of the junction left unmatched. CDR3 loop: CASASGTGNDEQFF. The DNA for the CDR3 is TGTGCCAGCGCCTCCGGGACAGGTAATGATGAGCAGTTCTTC.

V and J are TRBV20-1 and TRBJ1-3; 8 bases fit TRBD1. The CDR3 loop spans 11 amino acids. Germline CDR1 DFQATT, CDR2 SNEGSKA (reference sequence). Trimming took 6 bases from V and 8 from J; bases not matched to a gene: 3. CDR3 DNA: TGCAGTGCGAGACAGGGGCACACCATATATTTT. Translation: CSARQGHTIYF.

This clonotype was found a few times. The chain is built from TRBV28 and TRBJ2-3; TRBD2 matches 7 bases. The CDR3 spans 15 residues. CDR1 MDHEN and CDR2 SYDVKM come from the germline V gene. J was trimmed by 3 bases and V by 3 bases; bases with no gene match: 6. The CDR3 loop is CASSFAGEGTDTQYF. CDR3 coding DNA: TGTGCCAGCAGTTTCGCGGGAGAGGGGACAGATACGCAGTATTTT.

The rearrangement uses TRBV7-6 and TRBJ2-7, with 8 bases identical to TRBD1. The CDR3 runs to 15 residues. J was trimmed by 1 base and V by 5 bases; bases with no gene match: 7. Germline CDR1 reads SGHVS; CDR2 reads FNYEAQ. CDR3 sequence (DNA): TGTGCCAGCAGCATTGGGACAGGTGCGTCCTACGAGCAGTACTTC. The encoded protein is CASSIGTGASYEQYF. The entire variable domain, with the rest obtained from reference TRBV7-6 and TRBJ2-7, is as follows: GAGVSQSPRYKVTKRGQDVALRCDPISGHVSLYWYRQALGQGPEFLTYFNYEAQQDKSGLPNDRFSAERPEGSISTLTIQRTEQRDSAMYRCASSIGTGASYEQYFGPGTRLTVT.

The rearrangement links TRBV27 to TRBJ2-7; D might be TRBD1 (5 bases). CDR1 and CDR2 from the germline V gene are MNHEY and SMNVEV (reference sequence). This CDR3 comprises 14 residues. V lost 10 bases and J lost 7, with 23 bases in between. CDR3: CANSTTGPLGEQYF. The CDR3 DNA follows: TGTGCCAACTCTACAACAGGACCCTTAGGGGAGCAGTACTTC.

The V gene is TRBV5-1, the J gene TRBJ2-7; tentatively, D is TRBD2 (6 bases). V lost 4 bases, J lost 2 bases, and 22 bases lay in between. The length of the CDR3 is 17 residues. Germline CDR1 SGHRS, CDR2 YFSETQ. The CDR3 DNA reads TGCGCCAGCAGCCCTTACGTAGGAGGGATTTTCGCCTACGAGCAGTACTTC. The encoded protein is CASSPYVGGIFAYEQYF. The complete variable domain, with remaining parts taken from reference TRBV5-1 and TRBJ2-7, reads KAGVTQTPRYLIKTRGQQVTLSCSPISGHRSVSWYQQTPGQGLQFLFEYFSETQRNKGNFPGRFSGRQFSNSRSEMNVSTLELGDSALYLCASSPYVGGIFAYEQYFGPGTRLTVT.